The clone carrying this T cell receptor beta chain was counted only a few times. Antigen unknown. This sample is part of a study of T cell repertoires in cytomegalovirus infection. Overall study findings and caveats: Of the TCR beta families, the public ones yielded a cumulative frequency that identified carriers of CMV plus the relevant HLA. In two of eight donors, the top clonotype was HLA-C-restricted CMV-specific.

Trimming left V 1 base short and J 3 bases short, with 6 bases between. Germline CDR1 and CDR2: MGHRA and YSYEKL. The CDR3 has 14 amino acids. TCRdb fed the reads into MiXCR, producing one record per CDR3 protein. The sample consists of almost 550,000 distinct CDR3 sequences, approximately 15% of them appearing once. This receptor was obtained from a human donor in good health (CMV status not recorded). Some clones in this sample may be carry-over from other donors' samples. Specimen: CD8+ T cells from PBMCs. The chain combines TRBV4-1 with TRBJ2-2, with D tentatively TRBD2 (6 bases). CDR3 residues: CASSQGLDTGELFF. DNA for the CDR3: TGCGCCAGCAGCCAAGGACTAGACACCGGGGAGCTGTTTTTT.